Ten or more counts support the clone carrying this T cell receptor (beta chain). Unique molecular identifiers featured in how the TCRbeta library was prepared. One entry per CDR3 protein results from TCRdb running MiXCR on the PCR reads. The sample holds about 600,000 distinct CDR3 sequences, 20% to 25% seen once. These data come from a study of T-cell reconstitution after alpha-beta-depleted transplantation in children. The CDR3 has 14 amino acids. Germline loops: CDR1 SGHVS, CDR2 FNYEAQ. Trimming removed 4 bases at V and 6 bases at J, with 15 bases between. The specimen was PBMCs, mostly from graft donor cells, collected 360 days after TCRalphabeta/CD19-depleted stem cell transplant. The TCR was taken from a boy under two years old who had a stem cell transplant for acute myeloid leukemia, so the T cells may come from the graft donor. The rearrangement joins TRBV7-6 to TRBJ1-2; a weak D match, TRBD1 (5 bases). CDR3 bases: TGTGCCAGCAGCTCCCGGGACCCCGAACATGGCTACACCTTC. It codes for CASSSRDPEHGYTF.